This T cell receptor beta chain originates from a study of T cells in Graves' hyperthyroidism and ophthalmopathy. Regarding this clonotype: Its antigen is not identified.

Study-wide results and limits: Ophthalmopathy stood apart from stable hyperthyroidism in a 13 V-J model.

It was RNA transcripts that yielded the amplified TCR beta CDR3 regions. The HTBI primer set drove a first-round RT-PCR of the TCR CDR3. TCRdb called the multiplex PCR reads again in MiXCR, with one record for every CDR3 protein. This sample has roughly 500,000 distinct CDR3 sequences; roughly 14% occur once, and the top ten carry roughly 5.7%. V was clipped by 5 bases and J by 1 base; unmatched bases: 1. CDR1 and CDR2 (germline): GTSNPN, SVGIG (reference sequence). The CDR3 consists of 14 residues. The clonotype originates from a woman under 40 with Graves' hyperthyroidism that later progressed to Graves' ophthalmopathy. The sequencing sample was made of blood. The chain joins TRBV30 to TRBJ2-6; 8 bases fit TRBD1. CDR3 amino acids: CAWGQGSGANVLTF. The DNA of the CDR3 is TGTGCCTGGGGACAGGGTTCTGGGGCCAACGTCCTGACTTTC.